These 27 T cell receptor beta chains share one sample of origin, sequenced in a study of blood T cell repertoires in COVID-19. Method: immunoSEQ multiplex PCR; TCRdb's copy keeps in-frame clones and lacks some. The table includes about 360,000 clones, about 87% detected once. Material for sequencing was PBMCs or T cells enriched from blood (not recorded which). The receptors originated from a man aged 40-55 years in a cohort exposed to, infected with or recovered from COVID-19 (not recorded which).

The chain employs TRBV3-1 (or the pseudogene TRBV3-2) and TRBJ2-2; 10 nucleotides match TRBD2. The CDR3 runs to 18 residues. V shed 3 bases, J shed 7 bases, and the junction held 14 bases outside the gene matches. Germline lookup yields CDR1 LGHDT and CDR2 YNNKEL (reference sequence). The CDR3 spells CASSQRRLAGEQGGELFF. The CDR3 DNA reads TGTGCCAGCAGCCAGAGGCGGCTAGCGGGAGAGCAGGGCGGGGAGCTGTTTTTT.

The chain joins TRBV5-1 to TRBJ1-2, with TRBD1 matching 7 bases. V trimming: 2 bases; J trimming: 8 bases; junction bases outside the gene matches: 9. Germline V gene lookup returns CDR1 SGHRS and CDR2 YFSETQ. The CDR3 is 14 amino acids. CDR3 nucleotide sequence: TGCGCCAGCAGCTTACCTTCGGGACAGTTAGGCTACACCTTC. Protein: CASSLPSGQLGYTF.

The CDR3 region has the DNA TGCGCCAGCAGCGTACTTAACACAGATACGCAGTATTTT. This translates into CASSVLNTDTQYF. The chain combines TRBV5-1 with TRBJ2-3; D remains ambiguous. CDR1 is SGHRS, CDR2 YFSETQ, per germline. The CDR3 sequence is 13 residues long. V lost 4 bases, J lost 2 bases, and 8 bases lay in between.

The chain uses TRBV7-2 and TRBJ2-7; weak D call: TRBD2 (6 bases). There are 15 residues in the CDR3. Germline assignment: CDR1 SGHTA and CDR2 FQGNSA. Trimming took 5 bases from V and 6 from J, leaving 20 bases between them. CDR3 DNA sequence: TGTGCCAGCAGCCCAAGAGGGCCCCACGGGGGCGAGCAGTACTTC. Its translation: CASSPRGPHGGEQYF.

The chain is built from TRBV18 and TRBJ1-1; tentatively, D is TRBD1 (6 bases). V dropped 5 bases and J dropped 1 base, with 11 bases sitting between them. The CDR3 is 14 residues long. Germline lookup yields CDR1 KGHSH and CDR2 LQKENI. CDR3 amino acids: CASSFRDKNTEAFF. DNA for the CDR3: TGTGCCAGCTCATTCCGGGACAAGAACACTGAAGCTTTCTTT.

DNA for the CDR3: TGTGCCAGCAGCGCAGGGGGCGCGATCCCCGGGGAGCTGTTTTTT. Residues: CASSAGGAIPGELFF. This chain links TRBV5-4 with TRBJ2-2; the match to TRBD1 covers 8 bases. CDR1 and CDR2 (germline): SGHNT, YYREEE (reference sequence). The CDR3 has 15 residues. V shed 4 bases and J 6 bases; nucleotides not matched to a gene: 8.

This clone was recorded once. At one of its ends the junction is not consistent with the germline gene, which may arise from a read error. The chain carries TRBV7-3 and TRBJ2-1; no definite D call. From germline, CDR1 is SGHTA and CDR2 FQGTGA. The CDR3 contains 15 residues. The CDR3 bases are TGTGCCAGCAGCCTAACTCCGAGCTCCTACAATGAGCAGTTCTTC. This codes for CASSLTPSSYNEQFF.

This chain uses TRBV6-5 with TRBJ2-3, with a weak D call TRBD2 (6 bases). Germline CDR1 MNHEY, CDR2 SVGAGI. V gave up 7 bases and J gave up 2 bases, with 13 bases separating them. The CDR3 runs to 14 residues. CDR3: CASTRTTITDTQYF. CDR3 nucleotide sequence: TGTGCCAGCACTAGGACTACTATCACAGATACGCAGTATTTT.

V and J are TRBV5-1 and TRBJ1-2; D might be TRBD1 (6 bases). The CDR3 totals 12 residues. Germline V gene lookup returns CDR1 SGHRS and CDR2 YFSETQ. Trimming removed 4 bases at V and 4 bases at J, with 8 bases between. The CDR3 nucleotides are TGCGCCAGCAGCGGGGACACCTATGGCTACACCTTC. This translates into CASSGDTYGYTF.

The chain combines TRBV5-1 with TRBJ1-4; perhaps TRBD1 as D (6 bases). Germline assignment: CDR1 SGHRS and CDR2 YFSETQ. The CDR3 sequence is 15 residues long. V gave up 0 bases and J gave up 2 bases, with 8 bases separating them. The CDR3 loop reads CASSLVGQTNEKLFF. CDR3 coding DNA: TGCGCCAGCAGCTTGGTAGGACAGACTAATGAAAAACTGTTTTTT.

J is TRBJ2-2 and V is TRBV3-1 (or the pseudogene TRBV3-2); TRBD1 aligns across 9 bases. J lost 5 bases, V lost 1 base, and 5 bases had no gene match. Germline V gene lookup returns CDR1 LGHDT and CDR2 YNNKEL (reference sequence). The CDR3 is 16 amino acids. CDR3 DNA sequence: TGTGCCAGCAGCCAAGGGACAGGGGCGGGGACCGGGGAGCTGTTTTTT. It yields the protein CASSQGTGAGTGELFF.

The chain combines TRBV28 with TRBJ1-2; perhaps TRBD1 as D (5 bases). The CDR3 runs to 15 residues. CDR1 and CDR2 (germline): MDHEN, SYDVKM. Trimming cost V 3 bases and J 3 bases, with 14 bases left between them. The CDR3 sequence: CASSFRGARDYGYTF. DNA of the CDR3: TGTGCCAGCAGTTTTCGCGGGGCGCGAGACTATGGCTACACCTTC.

This clone showed up just a few times. The gene calls are TRBV28 and TRBJ1-2; 10 bases match TRBD1. J was trimmed by 4 bases and V by 5 bases; bases with no gene match: 13. The germline V gene encodes CDR1 MDHEN and CDR2 SYDVKM. The CDR3 loop spans 17 amino acids. CDR3 in DNA: TGTGCCAGCAGTAGTGGACAGGGGGGCCGAGGGTTCTATGGCTACACCTTC. Its translation: CASSSGQGGRGFYGYTF.

The chain has TRBV7-2 and TRBJ2-3, with 12 bases matching TRBD2. Unmatched junction bases numbered 9, after V lost 1 base and J lost 4 bases. CDR1 and CDR2 from the germline V gene are SGHTA and FQGNSA. The CDR3 is 18 residues long. This CDR3 is CASSLVYSSGRAADTQYF. The CDR3 region has the DNA TGTGCCAGCAGCTTAGTGTACTCTAGCGGGAGGGCGGCAGATACGCAGTATTTT.

This clone was seen more than once but under ten times. The V call is TRBV19, the J call TRBJ2-7, with D perhaps TRBD1 (6 bases). The V gene lost 5 bases and the J gene lost 0 bases, with 14 bases spanning the gap. Germline V gives CDR1 LNHDA, CDR2 SQIVND (reference sequence). The CDR3 contains 15 residues. CDR3 residues: CASSPPGTHSYEQYF. The CDR3 DNA sequence: TGTGCCAGTAGTCCTCCCGGGACACACTCCTACGAGCAGTACTTC.

The rearrangement uses TRBV6-5 and TRBJ2-4; TRBD1 might be the D (5 bases). The CDR3 covers 11 residues. CDR1 is MNHEY, CDR2 SVGAGI, per germline. V was trimmed by 2 bases and J by 9 bases, leaving 5 bases between them. The CDR3 spells CASSYQGIQYF. CDR3 sequence (DNA): TGTGCCAGCAGTTACCAGGGCATTCAGTACTTC.

Written as DNA, the CDR3 is TGTGCCAGCAGCGGCCGGGACAGGGGTCCATTTGGCAATCAGCCCCAGCATTTT. As protein: CASSGRDRGPFGNQPQHF. The chain links TRBV7-9 to TRBJ1-5; 10 nucleotides align to TRBD1. V lost 5 bases, J lost 2 bases, and 12 bases stayed unmatched. The CDR3 is 18 residues long. Germline CDR1 reads SEHNR; CDR2 reads FQNEAQ (reference sequence). Based on the CDR3 plus reference TRBV7-9 and TRBJ1-5, the full variable domain is DTGVSQNPRHKITKRGQNVTFRCDPISEHNRLYWYRQTLGQGPEFLTYFQNEAQLEKSRLLSDRFSAERPKGSFSTLEIQRTEQGDSAMYLCASSGRDRGPFGNQPQHFGDGTRLSIL.

Comments on this clone: The same CDR3 can be traced to other DNA sequences in this sample. The chain recombines TRBV5-1 with TRBJ2-2, with 14 bases lining up with TRBD2. The CDR3 is 17 amino acids. V lost 3 bases and J lost 2; bases outside the gene matches: 3. Germline assignment: CDR1 SGHRS and CDR2 YFSETQ. CDR3 DNA sequence: TGCGCCAGCAGCTCGGGACTAGCGGGAGTAAACACCGGGGAGCTGTTTTTT. This encodes CASSSGLAGVNTGELFF. Full variable domain (outside the CDR3, taken from reference TRBV5-1 and TRBJ2-2): KAGVTQTPRYLIKTRGQQVTLSCSPISGHRSVSWYQQTPGQGLQFLFEYFSETQRNKGNFPGRFSGRQFSNSRSEMNVSTLELGDSALYLCASSSGLAGVNTGELFFGEGSRLTVL.

The chain joins TRBV18 to TRBJ2-1; TRBD2 might be the D (6 bases). The CDR3 is 13 residues long. Trimming stripped 6 bases from V and 9 bases from J, with 15 bases between. CDR1 is KGHSH, CDR2 LQKENI, per germline. Here the CDR3 DNA reads TGTGCCAGCTCCCCGGCTAGCGTAGGTGAGCAGTTCTTC. This encodes CASSPASVGEQFF.

Remarks on this clone: The junction differs from germline at one of its ends, possibly a read error. The same CDR3 is also encoded by other DNA sequences in this sample. V usage is TRBV27 and J usage is TRBJ1-2, with 7 bases matching TRBD1. The CDR3 has 14 amino acids. Germline CDR1 reads MNHEY; CDR2 reads SMNVEV (reference sequence). The CDR3 nucleotides read TGTGCCAGCAGTCTATCAGGGGGTGGGTATGGCTACACCTTC. Translation: CASSLSGGGYGYTF.

V gene TRBV7-8 combines with J gene TRBJ2-2, with 16 bases lining up with TRBD2. There are 18 residues in the CDR3. The germline gives CDR1 SGHVS, CDR2 FQNEAQ. V dropped 7 bases and J dropped 3; count of bases not matched to a gene: 8. The CDR3 region is CASKRKGLAGGDTGELFF. For the CDR3, the DNA is TGTGCCAGCAAGCGCAAGGGACTAGCGGGAGGGGACACCGGGGAGCTGTTTTTT.

The chain couples TRBV6-5 to TRBJ2-2, with a possible D match to TRBD1 (6 bases). The CDR3 extends over 15 amino acids. The germline V and J ends were trimmed by 8 bases and 1 base, with 14 bases remaining between them. CDR1 MNHEY and CDR2 SVGAGI come from the germline V gene. Written as DNA, the CDR3 is TGTGCCAGCCGATCCAAACAGGGGAACACCGGGGAGCTGTTTTTT. It translates to CASRSKQGNTGELFF.

This clone was detected once. The rearrangement joins TRBV6-2 or TRBV6-3 to TRBJ2-5, with D possibly TRBD2 on 6 matching bases. V lost 6 bases, J lost 5 bases, and 16 bases lay in between. Germline V gives CDR1 MNHEY, CDR2 SVGEGT. CDR3 length: 14 residues. The CDR3 region has the DNA TGTGCCAGCAGCCGTCCGCCGGGGGAGGAGACCCAGTACTTC. Translating it yields CASSRPPGEETQYF.

Concerning this clone: Other nucleotide sequences from this sample produce the same CDR3. The V call is TRBV18, the J call TRBJ2-5; 9 bases line up with TRBD1. V was clipped by 3 bases and J by 4 bases; unmatched bases: 3. The CDR3 extends over 14 amino acids. Germline V gives CDR1 KGHSH, CDR2 LQKENI. This CDR3 is CASSPGQGRETQYF. The CDR3 region has the DNA TGTGCCAGCTCACCGGGACAGGGAAGAGAGACCCAGTACTTC.

This chain joins TRBV21-1 and TRBJ1-3. TRBV21-1 is reported as a pseudogene. The CDR3 length is 14 residues. Written as DNA, the CDR3 is TGTGCCAGCAGCAAAGTTGAGCTTGGAAACACCATATATTTT. Translation: CASSKVELGNTIYF.

The chain is built from TRBV6-5 and TRBJ2-3; D is unresolved. Trimming left V 0 bases short and J 2 bases short, with 12 bases between. Germline-derived CDR1 and CDR2 are MNHEY and SVGAGI. The CDR3 loop spans 16 amino acids. The chain's CDR3 is CASSYSGAEITDTQYF. DNA of the CDR3: TGTGCCAGCAGTTACTCTGGTGCGGAGATCACAGATACGCAGTATTTT.

The count of this clone is one. The V gene is TRBV28, the J gene TRBJ1-5; D gene uncertain. Germline V gives CDR1 MDHEN, CDR2 SYDVKM. V was cut by 5 bases and J by 5 bases, with 10 bases left in between. This CDR3 comprises 13 residues. CDR3 sequence: CASSTVADQPQHF. The DNA of the CDR3 is TGTGCCAGCAGTACGGTGGCGGATCAGCCCCAGCATTTT.